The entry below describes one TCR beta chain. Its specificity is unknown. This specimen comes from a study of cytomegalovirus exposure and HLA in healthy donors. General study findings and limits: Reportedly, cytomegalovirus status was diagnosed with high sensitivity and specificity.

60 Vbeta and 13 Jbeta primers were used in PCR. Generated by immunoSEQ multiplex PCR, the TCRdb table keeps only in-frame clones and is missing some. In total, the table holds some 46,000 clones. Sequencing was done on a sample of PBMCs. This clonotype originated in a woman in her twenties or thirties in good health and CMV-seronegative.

The CDR3, as DNA: TGTGCCAGCAGTTCGACAGGGAACTATGGCTACACCTTC. Its protein product is CASSSTGNYGYTF. The genes are TRBV28 and TRBJ1-2; 7 nucleotides align to TRBD1. The J segment lost 2 bases and the V segment lost 4 bases, leaving 1 base of the junction unmatched. The CDR3 length is 13 residues. Germline assignment: CDR1 MDHEN and CDR2 SYDVKM.